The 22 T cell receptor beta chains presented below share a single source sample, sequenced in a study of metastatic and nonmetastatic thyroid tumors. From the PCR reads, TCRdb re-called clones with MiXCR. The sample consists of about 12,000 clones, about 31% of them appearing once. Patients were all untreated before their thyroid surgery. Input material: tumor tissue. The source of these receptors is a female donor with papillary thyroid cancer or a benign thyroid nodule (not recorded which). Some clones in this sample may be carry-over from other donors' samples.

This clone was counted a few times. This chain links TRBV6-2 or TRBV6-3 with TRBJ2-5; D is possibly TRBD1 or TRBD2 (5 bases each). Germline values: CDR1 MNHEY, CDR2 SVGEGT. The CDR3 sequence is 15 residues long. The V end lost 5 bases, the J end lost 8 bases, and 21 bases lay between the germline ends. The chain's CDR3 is CASSQAGAEENTQYF. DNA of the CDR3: TGTGCCAGCAGTCAGGCCGGGGCAGAAGAGAACACCCAGTACTTC.

The CDR3 DNA reads TGTGCCAGCACCACCGGGGGGATCTATGGCTACACCTTC. It encodes CASTTGGIYGYTF. The chain is built from TRBV12-3 or TRBV12-4 and TRBJ1-2; D is perhaps TRBD1 (5 bases). This CDR3 has 13 amino acids. Trimming left V 7 bases short and J 4 bases short, with 13 bases between.

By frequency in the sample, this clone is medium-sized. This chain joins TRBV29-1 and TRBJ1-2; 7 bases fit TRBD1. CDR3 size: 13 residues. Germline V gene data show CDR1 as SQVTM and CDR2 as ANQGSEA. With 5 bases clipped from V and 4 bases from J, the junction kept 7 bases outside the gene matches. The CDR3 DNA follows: TGCAGCGTTAATGAGGGGGCGTCCTATGGCTACACCTTC. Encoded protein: CSVNEGASYGYTF.

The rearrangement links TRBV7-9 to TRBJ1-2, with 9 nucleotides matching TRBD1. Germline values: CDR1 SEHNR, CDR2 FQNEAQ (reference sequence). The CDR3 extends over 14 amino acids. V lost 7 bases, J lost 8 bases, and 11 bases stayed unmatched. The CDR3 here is CASTYYRTGDGYTF. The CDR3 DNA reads TGTGCCAGCACCTATTATCGGACAGGGGACGGCTACACCTTC.

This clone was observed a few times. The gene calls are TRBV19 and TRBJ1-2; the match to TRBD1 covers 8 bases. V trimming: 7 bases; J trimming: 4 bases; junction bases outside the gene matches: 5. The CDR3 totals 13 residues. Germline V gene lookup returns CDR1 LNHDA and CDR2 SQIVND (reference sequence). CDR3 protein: CASTTDRGYGYTF. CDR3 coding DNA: TGTGCCAGTACGACCGACAGGGGCTATGGCTACACCTTC. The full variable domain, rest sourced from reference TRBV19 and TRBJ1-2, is DGGITQSPKYLFRKEGQNVTLSCEQNLNHDAMYWYRQDPGQGLRLIYYSQIVNDFQKGDIAEGYSVSREKKESFPLTVTSAQKNPTAFYLCASTTDRGYGYTFGSGTRLTVV.

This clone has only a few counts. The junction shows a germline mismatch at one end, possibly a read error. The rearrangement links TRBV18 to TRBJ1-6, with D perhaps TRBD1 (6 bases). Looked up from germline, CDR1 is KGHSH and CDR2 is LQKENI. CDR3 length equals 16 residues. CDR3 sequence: CASSPRGDAGQSHLHF. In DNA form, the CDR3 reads TGTGCCAGCTCACCCCGGGGGGACGCGGGACAATCACACCTCCACTTT.

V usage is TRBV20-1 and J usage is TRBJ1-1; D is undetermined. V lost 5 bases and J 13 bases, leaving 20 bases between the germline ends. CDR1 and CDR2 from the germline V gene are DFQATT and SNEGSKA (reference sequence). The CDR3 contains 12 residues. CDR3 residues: CSAPQVNTEGFF. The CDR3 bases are TGCAGTGCTCCTCAGGTGAACACTGAGGGTTTCTTT.

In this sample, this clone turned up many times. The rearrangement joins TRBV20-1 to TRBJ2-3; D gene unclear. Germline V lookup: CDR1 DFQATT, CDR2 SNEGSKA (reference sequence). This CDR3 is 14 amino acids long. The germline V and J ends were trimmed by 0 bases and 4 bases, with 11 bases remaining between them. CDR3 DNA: TGCAGTGCTAGAGATCCCGACGGCTCAGATACGCAGTATTTT. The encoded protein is CSARDPDGSDTQYF.

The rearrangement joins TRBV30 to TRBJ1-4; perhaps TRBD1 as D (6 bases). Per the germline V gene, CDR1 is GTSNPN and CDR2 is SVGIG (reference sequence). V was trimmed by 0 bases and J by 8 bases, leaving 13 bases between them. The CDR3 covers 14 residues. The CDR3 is CAWSVSGAHEKLFF. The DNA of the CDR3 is TGTGCCTGGAGTGTATCGGGGGCACACGAAAAACTGTTTTTT.

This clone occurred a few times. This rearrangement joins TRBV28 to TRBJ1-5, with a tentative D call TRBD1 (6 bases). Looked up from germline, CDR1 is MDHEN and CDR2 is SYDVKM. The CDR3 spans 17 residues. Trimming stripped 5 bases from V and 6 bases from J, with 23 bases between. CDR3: CASSPPAVTGGTQPQHF. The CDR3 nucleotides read TGTGCCAGCAGTCCCCCGGCCGTGACAGGTGGCACTCAGCCCCAGCATTTT. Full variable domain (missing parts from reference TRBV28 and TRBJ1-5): DVKVTQSSRYLVKRTGEKVFLECVQDMDHENMFWYRQDPGLGLRLIYFSYDVKMKEKGDIPEGYSVSREKKERFSLILESASTNQTSMYLCASSPPAVTGGTQPQHFGDGTRLSIL.

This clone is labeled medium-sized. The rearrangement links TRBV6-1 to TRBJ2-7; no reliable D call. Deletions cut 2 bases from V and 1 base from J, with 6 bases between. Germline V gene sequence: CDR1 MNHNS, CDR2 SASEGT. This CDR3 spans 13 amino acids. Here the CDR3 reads CASSESSSYEQYF. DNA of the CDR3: TGTGCCAGCAGTGAAAGCTCTTCCTACGAGCAGTACTTC.

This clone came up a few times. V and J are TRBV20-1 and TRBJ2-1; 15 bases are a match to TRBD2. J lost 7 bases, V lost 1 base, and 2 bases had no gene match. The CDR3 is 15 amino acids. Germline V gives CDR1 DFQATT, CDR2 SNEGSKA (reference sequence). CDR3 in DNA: TGCAGTGCTAGAGGGGGACTAGCGGGAGGAAATGAGCAGTTCTTC. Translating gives CSARGGLAGGNEQFF.

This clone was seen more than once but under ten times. DNA for the CDR3: TGTGCCAGATCGACAGGAGACTCTGGAAACACCATATATTTT. The encoded protein is CARSTGDSGNTIYF. The genes are TRBV2 and TRBJ1-3; maybe TRBD1 (6 bases). Trimming left V 9 bases short and J 0 bases short, with 12 bases between. The CDR3 totals 14 residues. Germline CDR1 is SNHLY and CDR2 is FYNNEI.

Here the CDR3 reads CASSYGGSTDTQYF. In DNA, the CDR3 is TGTGCCAGCAGCTACGGGGGAAGCACAGATACGCAGTATTTT. The chain recombines TRBV11-3 with TRBJ2-3; D might be TRBD2 (6 bases). V was shortened by 4 bases and J by 0 bases, with 8 bases between the two germline ends. The CDR3 spans 14 residues. CDR1 SGHNT and CDR2 YENEEA come from the germline V gene. The complete variable domain, with remaining parts taken from reference TRBV11-3 and TRBJ2-3, reads EAGVVQSPRYKIIEKKQPVAFWCNPISGHNTLYWYLQNLGQGPELLIRYENEEAVDDSQLPKDRFSAERLKGVDSTLKIQPAELGDSAVYLCASSYGGSTDTQYFGPGTRLTVL.

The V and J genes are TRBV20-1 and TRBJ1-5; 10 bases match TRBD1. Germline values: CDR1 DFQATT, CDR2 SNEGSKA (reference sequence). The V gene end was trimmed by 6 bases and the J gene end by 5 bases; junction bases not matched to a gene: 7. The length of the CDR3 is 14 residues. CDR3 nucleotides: TGCAGTGCCTACACCGGGACAGGGGATCAGCCCCAGCATTTT. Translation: CSAYTGTGDQPQHF.

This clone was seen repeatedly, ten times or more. This CDR3 is CSVANFTGIDTQYF. CDR3 DNA sequence: TGCAGCGTTGCTAACTTTACAGGGATAGATACGCAGTATTTT. The chain combines TRBV29-1 with TRBJ2-3; D perhaps matches TRBD1 (6 bases). The CDR3 covers 14 residues. CDR1 SQVTM and CDR2 ANQGSEA come from the germline V gene. The V and J ends lost 4 bases and 5 bases respectively, with 16 bases between them.

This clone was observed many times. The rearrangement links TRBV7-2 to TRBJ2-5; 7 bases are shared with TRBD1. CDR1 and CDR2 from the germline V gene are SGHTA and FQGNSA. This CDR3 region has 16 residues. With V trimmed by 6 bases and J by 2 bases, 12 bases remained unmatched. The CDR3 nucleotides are TGTGCCAGCAGACAGGGGACAGTCCCACTTCAAGAGACCCAGTACTTC. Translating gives CASRQGTVPLQETQYF.

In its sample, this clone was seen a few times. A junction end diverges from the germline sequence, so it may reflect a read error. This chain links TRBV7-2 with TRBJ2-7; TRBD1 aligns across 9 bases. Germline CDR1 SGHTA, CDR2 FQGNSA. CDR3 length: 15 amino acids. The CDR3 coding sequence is TGTGCCGGCAGCCCTACAGCGGGACAGGGTTACGAGCAGTACTTC. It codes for CAGSPTAGQGYEQYF. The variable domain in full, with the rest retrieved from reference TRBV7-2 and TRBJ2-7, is GAGVSQSPSNKVTEKGKDVELRCDPISGHTALYWYRQSLGQGLEFLIYFQGNSAPDKSGLPSDRFSAERTGGSVSTLTIQRTQQEDSAVYLCAGSPTAGQGYEQYFGPGTRLTVT.

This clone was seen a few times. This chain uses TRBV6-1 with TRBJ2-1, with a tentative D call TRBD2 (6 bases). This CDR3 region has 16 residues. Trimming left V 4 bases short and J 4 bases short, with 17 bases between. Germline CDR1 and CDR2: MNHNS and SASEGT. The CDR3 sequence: CASSGRDSEEYNEQFF. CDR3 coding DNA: TGTGCCAGCAGTGGAAGGGACTCCGAGGAATACAATGAGCAGTTCTTC.

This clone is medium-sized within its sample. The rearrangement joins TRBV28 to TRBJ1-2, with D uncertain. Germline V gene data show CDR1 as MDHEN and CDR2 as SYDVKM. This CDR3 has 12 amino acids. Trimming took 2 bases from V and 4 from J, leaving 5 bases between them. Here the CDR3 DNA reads TGTGCCAGCAGTTTAAATCGCTATGGCTACACCTTC. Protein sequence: CASSLNRYGYTF.

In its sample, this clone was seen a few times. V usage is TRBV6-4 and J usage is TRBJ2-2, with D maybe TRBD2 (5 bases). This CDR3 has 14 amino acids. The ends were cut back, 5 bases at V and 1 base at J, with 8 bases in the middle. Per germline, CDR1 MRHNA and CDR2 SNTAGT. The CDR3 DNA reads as TGTGCCAGCAGTCAAGCGGAGAACACCGGGGAGCTGTTTTTT. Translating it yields CASSQAENTGELFF.

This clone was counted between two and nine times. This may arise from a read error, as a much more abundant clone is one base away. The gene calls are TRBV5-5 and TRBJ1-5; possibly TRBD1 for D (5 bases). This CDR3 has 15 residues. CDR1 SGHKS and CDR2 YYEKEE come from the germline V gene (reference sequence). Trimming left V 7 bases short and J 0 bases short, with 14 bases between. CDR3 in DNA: TGTGCCAGCGGCCAGGGAGACAATAGCAATCAGCCCCAGCATTTT. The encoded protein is CASGQGDNSNQPQHF. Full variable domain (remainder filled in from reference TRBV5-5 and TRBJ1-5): DAGVTQSPTHLIKTRGQQVTLRCSPISGHKSVSWYQQVLGQGPQFIFQYYEKEERGRGNFPDRFSARQFPNYSSELNVNALLLGDSALYLCASGQGDNSNQPQHFGDGTRLSIL.